This is a list of T cell receptor beta chains from one sample in a study of blood T cells in healthy people across ages. TCRdb reprocessed the 5' RACE reads via MiXCR and lists one record per CDR3 protein. The sample records fewer than 750,000 distinct CDR3 sequences, roughly half being singletons. Sequencing was done on a sample of blood. The receptors come from a woman at least 80 years old in good health. CDR3s include the opening cysteine and the closing phenylalanine or tryptophan. Each record gives: clone size, V gene, D gene, J gene, CDR3 DNA, CDR3 protein. D genes are given only for firm matches. Some rows have no size entry. The others give once, few or many, or a class for an expanded clone.

abundance: .; v_gene: TRBV20-1; d_gene: TRBD2; j_gene: TRBJ2-3; CDR3nt: TGCAGTGCTACTAGCGGGGGGGTGAGCACAGATACGCAGTATTTT; CDR3aa: CSATSGGVSTDTQYF
abundance: .; v_gene: TRBV11-2; d_gene: TRBD1; j_gene: TRBJ2-5; CDR3nt: TGTGCCAGCAGCTTAGAACCAGACAGGGGGCTTATAGATGAGCAGTACTTC; CDR3aa: CASSLEPDRGLIDEQYF
abundance: .; v_gene: TRBV7-2; d_gene: .; j_gene: TRBJ1-1; CDR3nt: TGTGCCAGCAGCCCCAGCATGAGGGCCACTGAAGCTTTCTTT; CDR3aa: CASSPSMRATEAFF
abundance: once; v_gene: TRBV24-1; d_gene: .; j_gene: TRBJ2-1; CDR3nt: TGTGCCACCAGTGATCAGGGGGGAAGTACCTACAATGAGCAGTTCTTC; CDR3aa: CATSDQGGSTYNEQFF
abundance: many; v_gene: TRBV4-1; d_gene: .; j_gene: TRBJ1-6; CDR3nt: TGCGCCAGCAGCCAATTGGCTAATTCACCCCTCCACTTT; CDR3aa: CASSQLANSPLHF
abundance: .; v_gene: TRBV2; d_gene: .; j_gene: TRBJ1-2; CDR3nt: TGTGCCAGCCGTTGGGAGGGATCCCCTGGCTACACCTTC; CDR3aa: CASRWEGSPGYTF
abundance: many; v_gene: TRBV12-3/TRBV12-4; d_gene: TRBD1; j_gene: TRBJ1-5; CDR3nt: TGTGCCAGCAGTTTGACAGGGTTTCAGCCCCAGCATTTT; CDR3aa: CASSLTGFQPQHF
abundance: many; v_gene: TRBV20-1; d_gene: TRBD1; j_gene: TRBJ2-7; CDR3nt: TGCAGTGCTAGGAAGCAGGGGGCCAACTTAATCTACGAGCAGTACTTC; CDR3aa: CSARKQGANLIYEQYF
abundance: few; v_gene: TRBV4-1; d_gene: .; j_gene: TRBJ1-4; CDR3nt: TGCGCCAGCAGCCAAACGGGGCTTAAGGAAAAACTGTTTTTT; CDR3aa: CASSQTGLKEKLFF
abundance: .; v_gene: TRBV2; d_gene: .; j_gene: TRBJ2-2; CDR3nt: TGTGCCAGCAGTGAAGCGCTTCCAGGCCGGACCGGGGAGCTGTTTTTT; CDR3aa: CASSEALPGRTGELFF
abundance: many; v_gene: TRBV5-1; d_gene: .; j_gene: TRBJ2-3; CDR3nt: TGCGCCAGCAGCTCGTCCACAGGGCCCGATACGCAGTATTTT; CDR3aa: CASSSSTGPDTQYF
abundance: .; v_gene: TRBV27; d_gene: .; j_gene: TRBJ1-1; CDR3nt: TGTGCCAGCAGTCCAATTGACAAGATTGAAGCTTTCTTT; CDR3aa: CASSPIDKIEAFF
abundance: many; v_gene: TRBV4-2; d_gene: TRBD2; j_gene: TRBJ2-3; CDR3nt: TGTGCCAGCAGCCAAGACACGGGGACTAGCGGCACAGATACGCAGTATTTT; CDR3aa: CASSQDTGTSGTDTQYF
abundance: few; v_gene: TRBV6-6; d_gene: TRBD1; j_gene: TRBJ1-5; CDR3nt: TGTGCCAGCAGTGGACAGGGTGATCAGCCCCAGCATTTT; CDR3aa: CASSGQGDQPQHF
abundance: many; v_gene: TRBV24-1; d_gene: .; j_gene: TRBJ2-6; CDR3nt: TGTGCCACCAGTGATGCGAAGTTTGGCGGGGCCAACGTCCTGACTTTC; CDR3aa: CATSDAKFGGANVLTF
abundance: .; v_gene: TRBV5-6; d_gene: TRBD1; j_gene: TRBJ1-4; CDR3nt: TGTGCCAGCAGCTCGAGGGACAGGACTAATGAAAAACTGTTTTTT; CDR3aa: CASSSRDRTNEKLFF
abundance: few; v_gene: TRBV24-1; d_gene: TRBD2; j_gene: TRBJ2-3; CDR3nt: TGTGCCACCAGTGCCCTGGGAGGGGATAAGCGGGACAGCACAGATACGCAGTATTTT; CDR3aa: CATSALGGDKRDSTDTQYF
abundance: .; v_gene: TRBV12-3/TRBV12-4; d_gene: .; j_gene: TRBJ2-7; CDR3nt: TGTGCCAGCAGTCAGATTAGCGAAATATCCTACGAGCAGTACTTC; CDR3aa: CASSQISEISYEQYF
abundance: .; v_gene: TRBV9; d_gene: .; j_gene: TRBJ2-1; CDR3nt: TGTGCCAGCAGCGTAAGTCTCGATGAGCAGTTCTTC; CDR3aa: CASSVSLDEQFF
abundance: many; v_gene: TRBV29-1; d_gene: .; j_gene: TRBJ2-1; CDR3nt: TGCAGCGTTTTAGCGGTGAGCTCCTACAATGAGCAGTTCTTC; CDR3aa: CSVLAVSSYNEQFF
abundance: many; v_gene: TRBV20-1; d_gene: TRBD1; j_gene: TRBJ1-1; CDR3nt: TGCAGTGCAAGACAGGGGAACACTGAAGCTTTCTTT; CDR3aa: CSARQGNTEAFF
abundance: many; v_gene: TRBV12-3/TRBV12-4; d_gene: TRBD2; j_gene: TRBJ2-1; CDR3nt: TGTGCCAGCAGGCTAGCGGGTGGAGTGGATGAGCAGTTCTTC; CDR3aa: CASRLAGGVDEQFF
abundance: .; v_gene: TRBV5-5; d_gene: .; j_gene: TRBJ1-2; CDR3nt: TGTGCCAGCAGCTTCGGGGGGGGCCAAGGCTATGGCTACACCTTC; CDR3aa: CASSFGGGQGYGYTF
abundance: many; v_gene: TRBV20-1; d_gene: .; j_gene: TRBJ2-7; CDR3nt: TGCAGTGCTAGTACAAATCCGGCAACCTACGAGCAGTACTTC; CDR3aa: CSASTNPATYEQYF
abundance: many; v_gene: TRBV28; d_gene: .; j_gene: TRBJ2-5; CDR3nt: TGTGCCAGCAGTTCCAGGAGAGGCCGAGAGACCCAGTACTTC; CDR3aa: CASSSRRGRETQYF
abundance: .; v_gene: TRBV7-2; d_gene: .; j_gene: TRBJ2-7; CDR3nt: TGTGCCAGCAGCACCCGAAGGAGAGGTGGCAACGAGCAGTACTTC; CDR3aa: CASSTRRRGGNEQYF
abundance: many; v_gene: TRBV12-3/TRBV12-4; d_gene: .; j_gene: TRBJ1-2; CDR3nt: TGTGCCAGCAGTTTTACGGCGGGTAACTATGGCTACACCTTC; CDR3aa: CASSFTAGNYGYTF
abundance: .; v_gene: TRBV6-5; d_gene: TRBD1; j_gene: TRBJ1-5; CDR3nt: TGTGCCAGCGGATCAAGGGGGCGCGGGGACAATCAGCCCCAGCATTTT; CDR3aa: CASGSRGRGDNQPQHF
abundance: .; v_gene: TRBV7-2; d_gene: .; j_gene: TRBJ1-5; CDR3nt: TGTGCCAGCAGCTGGATGACAGGTAGCAATCAGCCCCAGCATTTT; CDR3aa: CASSWMTGSNQPQHF
abundance: .; v_gene: TRBV27; d_gene: .; j_gene: TRBJ2-2; CDR3nt: TGTGCCAGCAGTTTGTTTCAGGGTAACACCGGGGAGCTGTTTTTT; CDR3aa: CASSLFQGNTGELFF
abundance: .; v_gene: TRBV7-3; d_gene: .; j_gene: TRBJ2-6; CDR3nt: TGTGCCAGCAGCTGGACGGGACCGATACTTTCTGGGGCCAACGTCCTGACTTTC; CDR3aa: CASSWTGPILSGANVLTF
abundance: .; v_gene: TRBV5-1; d_gene: .; j_gene: TRBJ2-7; CDR3nt: TGCGCCAGCAGCTTGGGGACCAGGGGAGAAGAGCAGTACTTC; CDR3aa: CASSLGTRGEEQYF
abundance: .; v_gene: TRBV7-9; d_gene: TRBD1; j_gene: TRBJ2-4; CDR3nt: TGTGCCAGCAGCTATACAGGGGGCATAGCCAAAAACATTCAGTACTTC; CDR3aa: CASSYTGGIAKNIQYF
abundance: many; v_gene: TRBV6-5; d_gene: .; j_gene: TRBJ2-3; CDR3nt: TGTGCCAGCAGTTACTCCAGGACTAACGTGGAGGGCACAGATACGCAGTATTTT; CDR3aa: CASSYSRTNVEGTDTQYF
abundance: once; v_gene: TRBV20-1; d_gene: .; j_gene: TRBJ2-5; CDR3nt: TGCAGTGCTAAAGGGCAGGGAGAAGAGACCCAGTACTTC; CDR3aa: CSAKGQGEETQYF
abundance: few; v_gene: TRBV24-1; d_gene: .; j_gene: TRBJ2-3; CDR3nt: TGTGCCACCAGTTCCGATAAGGGGATTTTCACAGATACGCAGTATTTT; CDR3aa: CATSSDKGIFTDTQYF
abundance: .; v_gene: TRBV7-9; d_gene: .; j_gene: TRBJ2-7; CDR3nt: TGTGCCAGCAGCTTGGGTACGAGGGTCCATGAGCAGTACTTC; CDR3aa: CASSLGTRVHEQYF
abundance: many; v_gene: TRBV20-1; d_gene: TRBD2; j_gene: TRBJ2-1; CDR3nt: TGCAGTGCTCCAGCCCGGGGCGGGAGAACCTACAATGAGCAGTTCTTC; CDR3aa: CSAPARGGRTYNEQFF
abundance: once; v_gene: TRBV9; d_gene: TRBD1; j_gene: TRBJ2-5; CDR3nt: TGTGCCAGCAGCGTAGTTCCCGGACAGGGGGGACAAGAGACCCAGTACTTC; CDR3aa: CASSVVPGQGGQETQYF
abundance: .; v_gene: TRBV4-3; d_gene: .; j_gene: TRBJ2-7; CDR3nt: TGCGCCAGCAGCCAAGAACCCGGACAGACTTCCTACGAGCAGTACTTC; CDR3aa: CASSQEPGQTSYEQYF
abundance: once; v_gene: TRBV30; d_gene: .; j_gene: TRBJ1-5; CDR3nt: TGTGCCTGGAGTAAGGGGCCAATTAGTGGGCAGCCCCAGCATTTT; CDR3aa: CAWSKGPISGQPQHF
abundance: .; v_gene: TRBV27; d_gene: TRBD1; j_gene: TRBJ1-2; CDR3nt: TGTGCCAGCAGTCCCTCAGGGACAGGGGGCGCTGGCTACACCTTC; CDR3aa: CASSPSGTGGAGYTF